This T cell receptor beta chain was sequenced during a study of blood T cell repertoires in COVID-19. V was clipped by 0 bases and J by 8 bases, with 10 bases between them. This CDR3 region has 13 residues. Germline V gives CDR1 LGHDT, CDR2 YNNKEL (reference sequence). TCRdb keeps only in-frame clones here, not all; method: immunoSEQ multiplex PCR. This repertoire shows roughly 150,000 clones, roughly 80% found once; its top ten account for approximately 18%. This TCR was recovered from a woman at least 80 years old with acute or convalescent COVID-19. Sequences were obtained from peripheral blood. V and J are TRBV3-1 (or the pseudogene TRBV3-2) and TRBJ1-2; D is unclear. In DNA, the CDR3 is TGTGCCAGCAGCCAAGACACGGGCGGGGGCTACACCTTC. As protein: CASSQDTGGGYTF.